Included here is one TCR beta chain sequence, with context. Its antigen is currently unknown. The CDR3 contains 15 residues. Donors had nominal health at sampling but likely had unrecorded immune exposures. This record comes from a study of cytomegalovirus exposure and HLA in healthy donors. Study outcomes and limitations: TCR beta chain V- and J-gene trimming was linked, in a later analysis, to a missense variant in DCLRE1C. The study flagged 150 to 200 TCR beta chains as cytomegalovirus-associated. Earlier results showed most TCR beta V segments being productive about 90% or about 30% of the time.

PCR used 60 Vbeta primers and 13 Jbeta primers. Clones were sequenced by immunoSEQ multiplex PCR, and TCRdb holds only the in-frame ones, with some missing. The data hold 100,000 to 120,000 clones, with roughly 80% observed a single time. The genes are TRBV12-2 and TRBJ1-2; TRBD1, the D gene given by the table, was not confirmed from the DNA. TRBV12-2 is deemed a pseudogene. The clonotype comes from a young man in good health and CMV-seropositive. Sequenced material: PBMCs. In nucleotides, the CDR3 is TGTGCAAGTCGCCCACCCCGGGACAGGGGATGTGGCTACACCTTC. It specifies CASRPPRDRGCGYTF.